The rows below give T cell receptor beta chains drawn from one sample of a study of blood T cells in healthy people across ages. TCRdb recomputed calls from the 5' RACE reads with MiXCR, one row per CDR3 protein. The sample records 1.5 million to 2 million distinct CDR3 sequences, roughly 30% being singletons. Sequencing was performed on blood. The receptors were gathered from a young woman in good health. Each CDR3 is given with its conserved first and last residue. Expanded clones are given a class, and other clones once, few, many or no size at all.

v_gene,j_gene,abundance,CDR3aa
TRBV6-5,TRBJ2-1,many,CASLGGFYNEQFF
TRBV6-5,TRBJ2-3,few,CASSPLAGSGTDTQYF
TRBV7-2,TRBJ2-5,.,CASSLRAGGGTKTQYF
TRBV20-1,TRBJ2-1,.,CSARGLAGGPGEQFF
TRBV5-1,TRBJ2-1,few,CASSLNPGGLRDEQFF
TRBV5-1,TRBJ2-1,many,CASSLPSGSGNEQFF
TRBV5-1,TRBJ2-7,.,CASATGTRVVDEQYF
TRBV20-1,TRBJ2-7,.,CSAWTGQGYEQYF
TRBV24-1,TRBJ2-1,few,CATSDPGTESNEQFF
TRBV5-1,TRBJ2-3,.,CASSLGQGDPEYF
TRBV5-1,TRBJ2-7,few,CASSVGTSGRGAYEQYF
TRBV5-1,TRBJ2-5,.,CASSRGGFGQGVETQYF
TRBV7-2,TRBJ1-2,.,CASSPGRGPPYGYTF
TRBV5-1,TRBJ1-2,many,CASSLEGPYKGNGYTF
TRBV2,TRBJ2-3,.,CASSAERSGADTQYF